The 22 T cell receptor beta chains listed next were all sequenced from one sample in a study of blood T cell repertoires in COVID-19. Clones were sequenced by immunoSEQ multiplex PCR, and TCRdb holds only the in-frame ones, with some missing. The data show about 370,000 clones, with about 89% seen just once and about 3% held by the top ten. Sequenced input: peripheral blood. The source of these receptors is a woman under 40 with COVID-19, enrolled during active disease.

The V and J genes are TRBV20-1 and TRBJ2-1; D gene ambiguous. This CDR3 is 11 amino acids long. Trimming cost V 4 bases and J 9 bases, with 10 bases left between them. Germline assignment: CDR1 DFQATT and CDR2 SNEGSKA (reference sequence). CDR3 sequence: CSATAASEQFF. The CDR3 DNA follows: TGCAGTGCTACCGCGGCCAGTGAGCAGTTCTTC.

This clone was seen a handful of times. The V call is TRBV10-3, the J call TRBJ1-4; tentative D call: TRBD1 (5 bases). V was clipped by 2 bases and J by 5 bases, with 9 bases between them. Germline values: CDR1 ENHRY, CDR2 SYGVKD. The CDR3 totals 14 residues. The DNA for the CDR3 is TGTGCCATCAGTGAGGGGGCGCGAAATGAAAAACTGTTTTTT. This sequence encodes CAISEGARNEKLFF.

There are a few counts of this clone. This chain links TRBV2 with TRBJ1-6, with D unclear. Trimming removed 4 bases at V and 9 bases at J, with 10 bases between. CDR1 is SNHLY and CDR2 is FYNNEI in the germline V gene. The CDR3 consists of 13 residues. CDR3 sequence reads: CASSAQVGSPLHF. The CDR3 DNA follows: TGTGCCAGCAGTGCCCAGGTTGGTTCACCCCTCCACTTT.

This clone came up once. This chain joins TRBV25-1 and TRBJ2-1, with D tentatively TRBD2 (6 bases). The germline gives CDR1 MGHDK, CDR2 SYGVNS. This CDR3 comprises 14 residues. The germline V and J ends were trimmed by 8 bases and 1 base, with 12 bases remaining between them. The CDR3 protein is CASVRSGSYNEQFF. DNA of the CDR3: TGTGCCAGCGTGAGGAGCGGGTCCTACAATGAGCAGTTCTTC.

This chain joins TRBV4-1 and TRBJ1-5; D perhaps matches TRBD1 (6 bases). Germline V lookup: CDR1 MGHRA, CDR2 YSYEKL. The CDR3 has 16 residues. V lost 0 bases to trimming and J lost 5 bases, with 14 bases between them. The CDR3 region has the DNA TGCGCCAGCAGCCAAGAAGTGGACAGCACTTATCAGCCCCAGCATTTT. Protein: CASSQEVDSTYQPQHF.

CDR3 bases: TGCGCCAGCAGCCCCCGGGGGTTTGGGGACCAAGAGACCCAGTACTTC. It specifies CASSPRGFGDQETQYF. The chain links TRBV4-3 to TRBJ2-5; D might be TRBD2 (6 bases). The germline CDR1 and CDR2 sequences are LGHNA and YSLEER. Trimming took 4 bases from V and 0 from J, leaving 15 bases between them. This CDR3 comprises 16 residues.

The chain employs TRBV4-2 and TRBJ2-4; D is perhaps TRBD2 (7 bases). This CDR3 spans 19 amino acids. Trimming left V 0 bases short and J 0 bases short, with 18 bases between. Germline V gene lookup returns CDR1 LGHNA and CDR2 YNFKEQ. CDR3 residues: CASSQDWEGDGLAKNIQYF. The DNA for the CDR3 is TGTGCCAGCAGCCAAGATTGGGAGGGGGACGGGCTAGCCAAAAACATTCAGTACTTC.

This chain links TRBV10-3 with TRBJ2-1; 8 bases map to TRBD2. Germline assignment: CDR1 ENHRY and CDR2 SYGVKD. This CDR3 contains 13 residues. J gave up 10 bases and V 4 bases, and 6 bases lay outside the gene matches. Here the CDR3 DNA reads TGTGCCATCAGTGCCGGGACTAGTAACGAGCAGTTCTTC. Its translation: CAISAGTSNEQFF.

The chain employs TRBV15 and TRBJ2-1; TRBD2 is a possible D gene (6 bases). V lost 1 base, J lost 1 base, and 11 bases lay in between. The CDR3 runs 16 residues. Germline-derived CDR1 and CDR2 are LNHNV and YYDKDF (reference sequence). The CDR3 sequence is CATSRGASASYNEQFF. In DNA form, the CDR3 reads TGTGCCACCAGCAGAGGAGCTAGCGCATCCTACAATGAGCAGTTCTTC.

The chain carries TRBV15 and TRBJ2-1, with D tentatively TRBD2 (6 bases). Trimming pared 3 bases from V and 2 bases from J, leaving 17 bases between. Germline V gene sequence: CDR1 LNHNV, CDR2 YYDKDF (reference sequence). The CDR3 is made up of 17 amino acids. As DNA, the CDR3 is TGTGCCACCAGCAGCGGCCCCGGGACTCGCGCCTACAATGAGCAGTTCTTC. Its protein product is CATSSGPGTRAYNEQFF.

The V call is TRBV7-8, the J call TRBJ1-1; no definite D call. The V end was cut by 1 base, the J end by 8 bases, with 11 bases between. Looked up from germline, CDR1 is SGHVS and CDR2 is FQNEAQ. The CDR3 length is 13 residues. The CDR3 DNA reads TGTGCCAGCAGCTTAGGTGTCCGGTCGGAAGCTTTCTTT. It yields the protein CASSLGVRSEAFF.

The V gene is TRBV20-1, the J gene TRBJ1-2; D unclear. V shed 1 base and J shed 13 bases, with 13 bases lying between them. Germline CDR1 reads DFQATT; CDR2 reads SNEGSKA (reference sequence). The CDR3 loop spans 11 amino acids. The CDR3 sequence is CSARGPTSGTF. The CDR3 nucleotides read TGCAGTGCTAGAGGGCCCACGTCGGGCACCTTC.

The J gene is TRBJ1-2, the V gene TRBV2, with D tentatively TRBD1 (5 bases). Germline V CDR1 and CDR2: SNHLY, FYNNEI. With 1 base removed from V and 2 bases from J, the gap between germline ends came to 8 bases. The CDR3 contains 14 residues. CDR3 sequence: CASSEVDRNYGYTF. In nucleotides, the CDR3 is TGTGCCAGCAGTGAAGTCGACAGAAACTATGGCTACACCTTC.

This sequence joins TRBV23-1 and TRBJ2-3; possible D gene TRBD2, 7 bases. TRBV23-1 is annotated as an ORF whose role is uncertain. Trimming removed 8 bases at V and 4 bases at J, with 22 bases between. The CDR3 runs 16 residues. The CDR3 sequence: CASPNVGGASADTQYF. The DNA for the CDR3 is TGCGCCAGCCCCAATGTTGGGGGGGCATCCGCAGATACGCAGTATTTT.

This chain connects TRBV6-5 to TRBJ1-2; D gene unclear. Trimming took off 6 bases at V and 7 bases at J, with 9 bases between the two ends. Germline values: CDR1 MNHEY, CDR2 SVGAGI. CDR3 length: 11 residues. The CDR3 DNA follows: TGTGCCAGCAGGGCCCCAGGTGGCTACACCTTC. It codes for CASRAPGGYTF.

V usage is TRBV12-5 and J usage is TRBJ2-2; TRBD2 is a possible D gene (5 bases). Germline CDR1 is LGHNT and CDR2 is FRNRAP. The CDR3 has 13 residues. V shed 6 bases and J shed 3 bases, with 8 bases lying between them. The DNA for the CDR3 is TGTGCTAGTGGCAACGGGGACACCGGGGAGCTGTTTTTT. Amino acids: CASGNGDTGELFF.

This rearrangement joins TRBV18 to TRBJ2-5; D unresolved. Germline CDR1 and CDR2: KGHSH and LQKENI. This CDR3 has 14 residues. The V end lost 1 base, the J end lost 4 bases, and 10 bases lay between the germline ends. CDR3 sequence: CASSPQSIGETQYF. Written as DNA, the CDR3 is TGTGCCAGCTCACCACAGAGTATTGGAGAGACCCAGTACTTC.

V and J are TRBV7-2 and TRBJ2-3; 16 positions match TRBD2. With V trimmed by 5 bases and J by 9 bases, 11 bases remained unmatched. Germline lookup yields CDR1 SGHTA and CDR2 FQGNSA. The CDR3 loop spans 17 amino acids. CDR3 in amino acids: CASSQGLAGGLGDTQYF. CDR3 bases: TGTGCCAGCAGCCAGGGACTAGCGGGAGGGCTGGGGGACACGCAGTATTTT. The variable domain in full, completed from reference TRBV7-2 and TRBJ2-3, reads GAGVSQSPSNKVTEKGKDVELRCDPISGHTALYWYRQSLGQGLEFLIYFQGNSAPDKSGLPSDRFSAERTGGSVSTLTIQRTQQEDSAVYLCASSQGLAGGLGDTQYFGPGTRLTVL.

The rearrangement joins TRBV24-1 to TRBJ2-3; 11 bases agree with TRBD2. V lost 7 bases and J lost 4; bases outside the gene matches: 3. CDR3 length equals 14 residues. The germline V gene encodes CDR1 KGHDR and CDR2 SFDVKD. The CDR3 sequence is CATSTSGSADTQYF. The CDR3, as DNA: TGTGCCACCAGCACTAGCGGGAGCGCAGATACGCAGTATTTT.

In the case of this clone: Other DNA variants within this sample encode the same CDR3. This chain connects TRBV7-9 to TRBJ2-5, with 10 bases aligning to TRBD2. This CDR3 is built from 14 residues. With V trimmed by 6 bases and J by 3 bases, 4 bases remained unmatched. In germline, CDR1 is SEHNR, CDR2 FQNEAQ (reference sequence). The CDR3 nucleotides are TGTGCCAGCAGTTCCGGACTAGCGGAAGAGACCCAGTACTTC. It encodes CASSSGLAEETQYF.

The rearrangement links TRBV7-2 to TRBJ2-3; TRBD1 aligns across 10 bases. Germline V gene data show CDR1 as SGHTA and CDR2 as FQGNSA. There are 15 residues in the CDR3. V dropped 6 bases and J dropped 4; count of bases not matched to a gene: 7. The CDR3 sequence: CASRAGTGVPDTQYF. Here the CDR3 DNA reads TGTGCCAGCAGGGCCGGGACAGGGGTCCCAGATACGCAGTATTTT.

The rearrangement links TRBV5-1 to TRBJ2-7, with TRBD1 matching 9 bases. This CDR3 has 17 amino acids. The trim removed 3 bases at V and 2 bases at J, leaving 12 bases unmatched. Germline CDR1 reads SGHRS; CDR2 reads YFSETQ. CDR3 sequence: CASSWTSTGTGTYEQYF. The CDR3 DNA reads TGCGCCAGCAGCTGGACGTCGACCGGGACAGGGACCTACGAGCAGTACTTC.